The clone carrying this T cell receptor beta chain has more than one count but fewer than ten. Its matching antigen is unknown. The data were taken from a study of tumor-infiltrating lymphocytes in localized non-small cell lung cancer. Study results and caveats: Different pieces of the same tissue went to different assays, confounding technical variation with intratumor heterogeneity. TCRbeta sequencing showed higher T cell infiltration in tumors than uninvolved lung.

Trimming left V 5 bases short and J 5 bases short, with 16 bases between. CDR3 size: 15 residues. In germline, CDR1 is WSHSY, CDR2 SAAADI. Clones were read by immunoSEQ multiplex PCR, and TCRdb kept only the in-frame ones, dropping some. The sample contains about 5,800 clones, approximately 70% of which appear only once. The receptor's source is a human donor with non-small cell lung cancer. Sequencing was done on a sample of uninvolved lung tissue not adjacent to the tumor. J is TRBJ1-5 and V is TRBV10-2; D uncertain. The CDR3, as DNA: TGCGCCAGCAGTACAACTAGAGGCTCTCATCAGCCCCAGCATTTT. Translated: CASSTTRGSHQPQHF.